The next 22 T cell receptor beta chains were all read from a single sample in a study of vaccination and CD4 T cells after COVID-19. The Oncomine TCR Beta short-read assay sequenced DNA from cultured CD4+ T cells. MiXCR, applied by TCRdb to the PCR reads, yields one record per CDR3 protein. Of some 13,000 distinct CDR3 sequences in the sample, less than 70% were seen once. These receptors lack a known antigen. Treatment meaning: approximately nine-day PBMC culture with coronavirus spike peptide pools or control peptides (ViraFEST assay). The specimen was CD4+ T cells from blood, cultured in vitro. The receptors shown here come from a human donor who had recovered from COVID-19.

This clonotype has only one observation. The rearrangement joins TRBV18 to TRBJ2-2; TRBD1 matches at 7 bases. The CDR3 extends over 18 amino acids. CDR1 is KGHSH, CDR2 LQKENI, per germline. V gave up 2 bases and J gave up 0 bases; unmatched junction bases: 9. CDR3 coding DNA: TGTGCCAGCTCACCAAGGGGACAGTCGCTCGCGAACACCGGGGAGCTGTTTTTT. It is translated as CASSPRGQSLANTGELFF.

This clonotype was observed once. The gene calls are TRBV5-4 and TRBJ2-6; D call uncertain. Trimming took 4 bases from V and 1 from J, leaving 6 bases between them. CDR1 is SGHNT, CDR2 YYREEE, per germline (reference sequence). The CDR3 covers 14 residues. In DNA form, the CDR3 reads TGTGCCAGCAGCCCTATATCTGGGGCCAACGTCCTGACTTTC. This codes for CASSPISGANVLTF.

The chain has TRBV27 and TRBJ1-6; D uncertain. Germline V gene sequence: CDR1 MNHEY, CDR2 SMNVEV (reference sequence). The CDR3 runs to 14 residues. Trimming pared 5 bases from V and 10 bases from J, leaving 15 bases between. CDR3 residues: CASSPSGVWSPLHF. The CDR3 DNA is TGTGCCAGCAGTCCGTCCGGGGTCTGGTCACCCCTCCACTTT.

This clonotype has more than one count but fewer than ten. The rearrangement links TRBV11-1 to TRBJ1-1, with D unclear. The CDR3 sequence is 14 residues long. Germline V gene sequence: CDR1 SGHAT, CDR2 FQDESV (reference sequence). V lost 1 base, J lost 8 bases, and 14 bases lay in between. The CDR3 protein is CASSLGRGPIEAFF. CDR3 nucleotides: TGTGCCAGCAGCTTAGGCCGTGGTCCCATCGAAGCTTTCTTT.

The rearrangement joins TRBV30 to TRBJ1-6; 7 bases match TRBD1. This CDR3 contains 17 residues. Germline trimming cut 2 bases from V and 0 bases from J; bases unmatched to any gene: 7. Germline-derived CDR1 and CDR2 are GTSNPN and SVGIG (reference sequence). In DNA form, the CDR3 reads TGTGCCTGGAGTCCGGACAGGACTAACTCCTATAATTCACCCCTCCACTTT. It specifies CAWSPDRTNSYNSPLHF.

The chain is built from TRBV20-1 and TRBJ2-1; TRBD2 is a possible D gene (6 bases). Trimming took off 1 base at V and 0 bases at J, with 13 bases between the two ends. In germline, CDR1 is DFQATT, CDR2 SNEGSKA (reference sequence). The CDR3 sequence is 16 residues long. CDR3 sequence reads: CSARGTGAGSYNEQFF. The CDR3 DNA follows: TGCAGTGCTAGAGGTACGGGAGCGGGCTCCTACAATGAGCAGTTCTTC.

The V and J genes are TRBV20-1 and TRBJ1-6; TRBD1 is a possible D gene (5 bases). CDR3 length equals 15 residues. Germline V gene sequence: CDR1 DFQATT, CDR2 SNEGSKA (reference sequence). V was cut by 6 bases and J by 3 bases, with 15 bases left in between. The CDR3 is CSASPGKSYNSPLHF. CDR3 bases: TGCAGTGCAAGCCCAGGGAAGAGCTATAATTCACCCCTCCACTTT.

V and J are TRBV30 and TRBJ2-3, with D possibly matching TRBD2 (6 bases). This CDR3 region has 16 residues. V was shortened by 0 bases and J by 5 bases, with 18 bases between the two germline ends. Germline values: CDR1 GTSNPN, CDR2 SVGIG (reference sequence). This chain's CDR3 is CAWSVRLGVGGDTQYF. The CDR3 nucleotides are TGTGCCTGGAGTGTTCGACTTGGGGTCGGGGGAGATACGCAGTATTTT.

The table lists this clonotype with a few counts. This rearrangement joins TRBV6-2 or TRBV6-3 to TRBJ1-1; D is uncertain. The CDR3 contains 11 residues. Germline assignment: CDR1 MNHEY and CDR2 SVGEGT. V was trimmed by 11 bases and J by 3 bases, leaving 10 bases between them. CDR3 loop: CASKRYTEAFF. The CDR3 DNA is TGTGCCTCGAAGCGATACACTGAAGCTTTCTTT.

The chain links TRBV15 to TRBJ1-1; the match to TRBD1 covers 8 bases. The trim removed 10 bases at V and 1 base at J, leaving 11 bases unmatched. The germline V gene encodes CDR1 LNHNV and CDR2 YYDKDF (reference sequence). The CDR3 consists of 15 residues. DNA for the CDR3: TGTGCCAGTACTCGAGGGGGACAGGAGAACACTGAAGCTTTCTTT. This codes for CASTRGGQENTEAFF.

For the CDR3, the DNA is TGTGCCAGCAGCTCCCCTAGCGGGAGGGCCAGGCTCACAGATACGCAGTATTTT. This gives the protein CASSSPSGRARLTDTQYF. This chain uses TRBV7-9 with TRBJ2-3; TRBD2 agrees at 12 bases. J gave up 2 bases and V 4 bases, and 10 bases lay outside the gene matches. There are 18 residues in the CDR3. Per the germline V gene, CDR1 is SEHNR and CDR2 is FQNEAQ (reference sequence).

This clonotype occurred a few times. The chain employs TRBV27 and TRBJ2-2; D perhaps matches TRBD1 (6 bases). Trimming stripped 6 bases from V and 5 bases from J, with 10 bases between. Germline V lookup: CDR1 MNHEY, CDR2 SMNVEV (reference sequence). This CDR3 is built from 13 residues. The CDR3 protein is CASSIQGTGELFF. CDR3 nucleotide sequence: TGTGCCAGCAGCATACAGGGTACCGGGGAGCTGTTTTTT.

This clonotype was detected a few times. The genes are TRBV6-2 or TRBV6-3 and TRBJ1-2; 8 bases align to TRBD1. Germline CDR1 reads MNHEY; CDR2 reads SVGEGT. V trimming: 6 bases; J trimming: 7 bases; junction bases outside the gene matches: 16. This CDR3 has 16 amino acids. CDR3 protein: CASRQIPQGGKGGYTF. In DNA form, the CDR3 reads TGTGCCAGCAGGCAGATTCCACAGGGGGGGAAAGGTGGCTACACCTTC.

This sequence joins TRBV11-1 and TRBJ2-7, with TRBD2 matching over 7 bases. CDR1 and CDR2 from the germline V gene are SGHAT and FQDESV (reference sequence). V shed 1 base, J shed 3 bases, and the junction held 6 bases outside the gene matches. This CDR3 comprises 15 residues. The CDR3 loop is CASSLVSGINYEQYF. For the CDR3, the DNA is TGTGCCAGCAGCTTAGTCAGCGGGATCAACTACGAGCAGTACTTC.

The gene calls are TRBV7-6 and TRBJ2-3; D is tentatively TRBD1 or TRBD2 (7 bases each). This CDR3 is 15 amino acids long. Per germline, CDR1 SGHVS and CDR2 FNYEAQ. Trimming took off 2 bases at V and 3 bases at J, with 12 bases between the two ends. The CDR3 protein is CASSLYQGGTDTQYF. Written as DNA, the CDR3 is TGTGCCAGCAGCTTATACCAGGGGGGGACAGATACGCAGTATTTT.

This sequence joins TRBV6-1 and TRBJ1-3, with TRBD1 matching over 9 bases. The CDR3 loop spans 14 amino acids. V lost 6 bases to trimming and J lost 11 bases; unmatched junction nucleotides: 11. Per germline, CDR1 MNHNS and CDR2 SASEGT. The CDR3: CASRPDRGFGAIYF. CDR3 in DNA: TGTGCCAGCAGGCCAGACAGGGGGTTTGGTGCCATATATTTT.

In the case of this clonotype: A junction boundary mismatches the germline segment, possibly from a read error. In nucleotides, the CDR3 is TGCGCCAGCAGCTGGAAGCGGGACTCTGAGCAGTTCTTC. This gives the protein CASSWKRDSEQFF. J is TRBJ2-1 and V is TRBV7-9; 7 bases line up with TRBD2. The CDR3 has 13 amino acids. Germline V CDR1 and CDR2: SEHNR, FQNEAQ (reference sequence). Full variable domain (outside the CDR3, taken from reference TRBV7-9 and TRBJ2-1): DTGVSQNPRHKITKRGQNVTFRCDPISEHNRLYWYRQTLGQGPEFLTYFQNEAQLEKSRLLSDRFSAERPKGSFSTLEIQRTEQGDSAMYLCASSWKRDSEQFFGPGTRLTVL.

The chain couples TRBV2 to TRBJ2-3; 9 positions match TRBD2. CDR3 length equals 14 residues. The trim removed 4 bases at V and 5 bases at J, leaving 4 bases unmatched. Germline values: CDR1 SNHLY, CDR2 FYNNEI. CDR3 region: CASSVAGAGDTQYF. The CDR3, as DNA: TGTGCCAGCAGTGTAGCGGGAGCGGGAGATACGCAGTATTTT.

This chain links TRBV6-1 with TRBJ2-7; 8 bases map to TRBD1. The CDR3 runs 13 residues. Germline V gives CDR1 MNHNS, CDR2 SASEGT. V gave up 8 bases and J gave up 2 bases; unmatched junction bases: 5. The CDR3 coding sequence is TGTGCCAGCGGGACAGGCTATACCTACGAGCAGTACTTC. Its translation is CASGTGYTYEQYF.

The rearrangement links TRBV2 to TRBJ2-3; possibly TRBD1 for D (6 bases). This CDR3 region has 17 residues. V was pared by 3 bases and J by 0 bases, with 16 bases between. Germline CDR1 is SNHLY and CDR2 is FYNNEI. The CDR3: CASSDGQRTLSTDTQYF. CDR3 sequence (DNA): TGTGCCAGCAGTGATGGACAGCGGACCCTTAGCACAGATACGCAGTATTTT. Looking up the rest from reference TRBV2 and TRBJ2-3 gives the full variable domain: EPEVTQTPSHQVTQMGQEVILRCVPISNHLYFYWYRQILGQKVEFLVSFYNNEISEKSEIFDDQFSVERPDGSNFTLKIRSTKLEDSAMYFCASSDGQRTLSTDTQYFGPGTRLTVL.

The chain carries TRBV6-1 and TRBJ1-5, with D maybe TRBD1 (6 bases). CDR3 length: 18 residues. Trimming removed 0 bases at V and 3 bases at J, with 18 bases between. Germline V gene lookup returns CDR1 MNHNS and CDR2 SASEGT. CDR3 sequence: CASSEARGGGALNQPQHF. The CDR3 DNA reads TGTGCCAGCAGTGAAGCTCGAGGGGGGGGCGCGCTCAATCAGCCCCAGCATTTT.

The V call is TRBV7-8, the J call TRBJ1-5; the D gene is possibly TRBD1 (5 bases). CDR3 length equals 15 residues. Germline V CDR1 and CDR2: SGHVS, FQNEAQ. V was shortened by 2 bases and J by 6 bases, with 14 bases between the two germline ends. CDR3 DNA sequence: TGTGCCAGCAGCTTAACGGCTGGCAGGGTTCAGCCCCAGCATTTT. Translating it yields CASSLTAGRVQPQHF.